The 14 T cell receptor beta chains listed next were all sequenced from one sample in a study of OX40 agonist ivuxolimab in advanced cancers. TCRdb's copy holds only in-frame clones and misses some; the assay was immunoSEQ multiplex PCR. Altogether some 83,000 clones are present, roughly 89% being singletons, with the ten largest covering 8.4%. The sample in question was CD4+ or CD8+ T cells sorted from blood, obtained in a trial of the OX40 agonist ivuxolimab. Receptor source: an adult with an advanced solid tumor such as melanoma, head and neck, liver or kidney cancer.

The rearrangement joins TRBV6-5 to TRBJ2-7, with a possible D match to TRBD1 (6 bases). CDR3 size: 13 residues. Trimming cost V 2 bases and J 6 bases, with 11 bases left between them. Germline V gene data show CDR1 as MNHEY and CDR2 as SVGAGI. This chain's CDR3 is CASSYVTGSEQYF. The CDR3 DNA reads as TGTGCCAGCAGTTACGTAACAGGGAGCGAGCAGTACTTC.

V gene TRBV5-6 combines with J gene TRBJ2-7; 10 nucleotides agree with TRBD2. Germline CDR1 reads SGHDT; CDR2 reads YYEEEE. The J segment lost 3 bases and the V segment lost 3 bases, leaving 3 bases of the junction unmatched. The CDR3 sequence is 14 residues long. This chain's CDR3 is CASSYGTSVYEQYV. The CDR3 coding sequence is TGTGCCAGCAGCTATGGGACTAGCGTCTACGAGCAGTACGTC.

The chain links TRBV7-9 to TRBJ1-4; D is ambiguous. The germline gives CDR1 SEHNR, CDR2 FQNEAQ (reference sequence). The V gene lost 1 base and the J gene lost 2 bases, with 5 bases spanning the gap. CDR3 length: 14 amino acids. The CDR3 bases are TGTGCCAGCAGCTTAGGGGCGACTAATGAAAAACTGTTTTTT. This translates into CASSLGATNEKLFF.

This rearrangement joins TRBV5-4 to TRBJ2-7; the D gene is possibly TRBD2 (5 bases). Germline lookup yields CDR1 SGHNT and CDR2 YYREEE (reference sequence). Trimming left V 8 bases short and J 0 bases short, with 9 bases between. The CDR3 has 12 residues. The CDR3 spells CASRRDSYEQYF. The DNA for the CDR3 is TGTGCCAGTAGACGGGACTCCTACGAGCAGTACTTC.

The chain recombines TRBV12-5 with TRBJ1-5, with 10 positions matching TRBD1. The germline V gene encodes CDR1 LGHNT and CDR2 FRNRAP. CDR3 length: 15 residues. V shed 5 bases, J shed 6 bases, and the junction held 7 bases outside the gene matches. For the CDR3, the DNA is TGTGCTAGTGGTATCGGGACAGGGGTTTTTCAGCCCCAGCATTTT. Translated, it gives CASGIGTGVFQPQHF.

This chain uses TRBV6-5 with TRBJ1-1; 8 bases match TRBD1. In germline, CDR1 is MNHEY, CDR2 SVGAGI. This CDR3 spans 14 amino acids. Losses at the gene ends were 5 bases for V and 4 bases for J; bases not matched to a gene: 6. The CDR3 loop is CASSLQGARTEAFF. The CDR3 coding sequence is TGTGCCAGCAGTCTTCAGGGGGCGCGCACTGAAGCTTTCTTT.

The chain carries TRBV4-1 and TRBJ1-5; D remains unclear. Germline values: CDR1 MGHRA, CDR2 YSYEKL. V shed 1 base and J shed 2 bases, with 12 bases lying between them. CDR3 length: 16 amino acids. DNA of the CDR3: TGCGCCAGCAGCCAAGCAATTACTCGTGGCAATCAGCCCCAGCATTTT. It codes for CASSQAITRGNQPQHF.

Concerning this clone itself: Other DNA sequences in this specimen translate into the identical CDR3. CDR3 coding DNA: TGTGCCAGCAGTTTATTGGCGGGAGGGGTCCAAGAGACCCAGTACTTC. This gives the protein CASSLLAGGVQETQYF. This chain uses TRBV27 with TRBJ2-5, with 9 positions matching TRBD2. V lost 1 base to trimming and J lost 1 base; unmatched junction nucleotides: 4. Germline CDR1 MNHEY, CDR2 SMNVEV (reference sequence). The CDR3 consists of 16 residues.

This clone has just one count. The chain recombines TRBV27 with TRBJ2-1; D may be TRBD2 (5 bases). This CDR3 is 15 amino acids long. The ends were cut back, 2 bases at V and 5 bases at J, with 13 bases in the middle. Germline loops: CDR1 MNHEY, CDR2 SMNVEV (reference sequence). CDR3 protein: CASSLRQAGNNEQFF. CDR3 nucleotide sequence: TGTGCCAGCAGTTTACGGCAGGCGGGCAACAATGAGCAGTTCTTC.

This chain connects TRBV4-2 to TRBJ1-2; tentatively, D is TRBD1 (5 bases). CDR1 is LGHNA, CDR2 YNFKEQ, per germline. This CDR3 contains 14 residues. V was pared by 1 base and J by 4 bases, with 10 bases between. The chain's CDR3 is CASSQAQGGYGYTF. In nucleotides, the CDR3 is TGTGCCAGCAGCCAAGCGCAGGGAGGCTATGGCTACACCTTC.

The rearrangement uses TRBV7-2 and TRBJ2-3; D gene ambiguous. The CDR3 loop spans 15 amino acids. The V and J ends lost 5 bases and 4 bases respectively, with 16 bases between them. Germline CDR1 reads SGHTA; CDR2 reads FQGNSA. In DNA form, the CDR3 reads TGTGCCAGCAGCATTTTACGAGGCCTCGCAGATACGCAGTATTTT. It yields the protein CASSILRGLADTQYF.

This chain's CDR3 is CASSESINGETQYF. CDR3 in DNA: TGTGCCAGCAGTGAATCTATTAATGGAGAGACCCAGTACTTC. This chain links TRBV25-1 with TRBJ2-5; D is unclear. This CDR3 contains 14 residues. Trimming took off 1 base at V and 4 bases at J, with 10 bases between the two ends. CDR1 is MGHDK and CDR2 is SYGVNS in the germline V gene.

The V and J genes are TRBV28 and TRBJ1-5; perhaps TRBD1 as D (6 bases). The length of the CDR3 is 16 residues. The germline gives CDR1 MDHEN, CDR2 SYDVKM. Between the trimmed V and J ends, which lost 8 bases and 0 bases, there was a span of 17 bases. This CDR3 is CASRRVGALSNQPQHF. CDR3 sequence (DNA): TGTGCCAGCCGAAGGGTGGGGGCCCTTAGCAATCAGCCCCAGCATTTT.

The V and J genes are TRBV30 and TRBJ1-4; no clear D gene. This CDR3 is built from 13 residues. Trimming removed 1 base from V and 8 bases from J, with 11 bases in between. The germline V gene has CDR1 GTSNPN and CDR2 SVGIG (reference sequence). The CDR3 region is CAWSGLSGEKLFF. As DNA, the CDR3 is TGTGCCTGGAGTGGTCTTTCGGGGGAAAAACTGTTTTTT.